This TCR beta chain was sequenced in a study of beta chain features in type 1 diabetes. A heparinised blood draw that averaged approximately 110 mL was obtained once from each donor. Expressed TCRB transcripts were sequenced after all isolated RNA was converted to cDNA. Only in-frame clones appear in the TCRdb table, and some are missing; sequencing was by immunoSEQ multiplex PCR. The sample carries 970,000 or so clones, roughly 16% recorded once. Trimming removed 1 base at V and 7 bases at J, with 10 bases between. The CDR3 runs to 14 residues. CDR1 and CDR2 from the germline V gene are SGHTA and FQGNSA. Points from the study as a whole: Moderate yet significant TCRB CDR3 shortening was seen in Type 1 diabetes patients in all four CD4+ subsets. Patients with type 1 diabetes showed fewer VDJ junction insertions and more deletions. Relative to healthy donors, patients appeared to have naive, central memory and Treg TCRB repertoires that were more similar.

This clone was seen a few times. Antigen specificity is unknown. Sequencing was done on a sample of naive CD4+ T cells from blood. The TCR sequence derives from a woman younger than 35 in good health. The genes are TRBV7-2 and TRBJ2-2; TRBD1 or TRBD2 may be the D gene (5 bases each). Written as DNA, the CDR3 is TGTGCCAGCAGCTTAGAGGGGACGAACGGGGAGCTGTTTTTT. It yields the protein CASSLEGTNGELFF.